The present T cell receptor beta chain was sequenced within a study of blood T cell repertoires in COVID-19. Study-wide context: Spain, Italy and the United States supplied samples that represented acute and convalescent COVID-19. PBMCs, B-cell-depleted T cells, or T cells were the source of the cDNA or gDNA that made up the material.

CDR3 length equals 15 residues. CDR1 and CDR2 from the germline V gene are SGHRS and YFSETQ. The V end was cut by 0 bases, the J end by 2 bases, with 11 bases between. In the source study's methods: The assay estimated nucleated cells by amplifying reference gene primers. Libraries were prepared by immunoSEQ multiplex PCR; TCRdb keeps only in-frame clonotypes and omits some of them. V, J and clone size were drawn from that table, and D and trimming were deduced from the DNA. The profile shows approximately 80,000 clones, approximately 85% of them singletons. The table lists this clone with a few counts.

The sequencing input was peripheral blood. The clonotype comes from a human donor in a cohort sampled during active COVID-19. The chain employs TRBV5-1 and TRBJ2-5, with D unclear. The CDR3 region has the DNA TGCGCCAGCAGCTTGGGCCTAGGATTTCAAGAGACCCAGTACTTC. This encodes CASSLGLGFQETQYF. The full variable domain, rest sourced from reference TRBV5-1 and TRBJ2-5, is KAGVTQTPRYLIKTRGQQVTLSCSPISGHRSVSWYQQTPGQGLQFLFEYFSETQRNKGNFPGRFSGRQFSNSRSEMNVSTLELGDSALYLCASSLGLGFQETQYFGPGTRLLVL.